Listed here are 17 T cell receptor beta chains from one sample, sequenced in a study of blood T cell repertoires in COVID-19. Data came from immunoSEQ multiplex PCR; TCRdb stores just in-frame clones and leaves some out. The sample includes 250,000 to 400,000 clones, roughly 84% of them seen just once. What was sequenced was peripheral blood. The receptors here all came from a man in his fifties or sixties with active or convalescent COVID-19.

The table lists this clone with a few counts. V is TRBV7-3 and J is TRBJ1-2, with 10 bases lining up with TRBD1. V shed 2 bases, J shed 4 bases, and the junction held 4 bases outside the gene matches. CDR3 length: 15 amino acids. The germline CDR1 and CDR2 sequences are SGHTA and FQGTGA. The CDR3 coding sequence is TGTGCCAGCAGCTTAGGGACAGGGGAGGCCTATGGCTACACCTTC. It specifies CASSLGTGEAYGYTF. The entire variable domain, with the rest obtained from reference TRBV7-3 and TRBJ1-2, is as follows: GAGVSQTPSNKVTEKGKYVELRCDPISGHTALYWYRQSLGQGPEFLIYFQGTGAADDSGLPNDRFFAVRPEGSVSTLKIQRTERGDSAVYLCASSLGTGEAYGYTFGSGTRLTVV.

V gene TRBV5-1 combines with J gene TRBJ1-3; possible D gene TRBD1, 5 bases. The CDR3 length is 12 residues. CDR1 is SGHRS and CDR2 is YFSETQ in the germline V gene. Between the trimmed V and J ends, which lost 7 bases and 3 bases, there was a span of 8 bases. CDR3 nucleotides: TGCGCCAGCGGGGCCGATGGAAACACCATATATTTT. This codes for CASGADGNTIYF.

V usage is TRBV14 and J usage is TRBJ2-7; 10 bases fit TRBD1. This CDR3 has 15 residues. Germline V lookup: CDR1 SGHDN, CDR2 FVKESK. Trimming at V came to 2 bases and at J to 3 bases, leaving 4 bases not matched to a gene. This chain's CDR3 is CASSQWGTGDYEQYF. The CDR3, as DNA: TGTGCCAGCAGCCAATGGGGGACAGGGGACTACGAGCAGTACTTC.

The chain joins TRBV28 to TRBJ1-2, with D maybe TRBD1 (5 bases). V lost 4 bases, J lost 5 bases, and 8 bases lay in between. Germline assignment: CDR1 MDHEN and CDR2 SYDVKM. This CDR3 has 12 residues. The CDR3 is CASSSDRYGYTF. For the CDR3, the DNA is TGTGCCAGCAGTTCAGACAGATATGGCTACACCTTC.

This chain joins TRBV19 and TRBJ1-2; TRBD1 aligns across 8 bases. J lost 8 bases, V lost 3 bases, and 5 bases had no gene match. The CDR3 sequence is 13 residues long. Germline V gene sequence: CDR1 LNHDA, CDR2 SQIVND (reference sequence). The CDR3 sequence is CASSMDRATGYTF. CDR3 sequence (DNA): TGTGCCAGTAGTATGGACAGGGCGACGGGCTACACCTTC.

V is TRBV6-4 and J is TRBJ2-1; TRBD2 might be the D (6 bases). The V gene's germline CDR1 is MRHNA and CDR2 SNTAGT. V lost 6 bases, J lost 4 bases, and 16 bases lay in between. This CDR3 is built from 15 residues. CDR3 bases: TGTGCCAGCAGCAGGGACTCGGGTCCTTACAATGAGCAGTTCTTC. It is translated as CASSRDSGPYNEQFF.

This clone has a handful of counts. The junction departs from germline at one end; a sequencing error may be responsible. The CDR3 DNA reads as TGTGCCAGCAGCTTAGATACATTTGAGAGGGTCTTC. It encodes CASSLDTFERVF. The J gene is TRBJ1-2, the V gene TRBV7-9, with no clear D. The CDR3 totals 12 residues. The germline V gene encodes CDR1 SEHNR and CDR2 FQNEAQ (reference sequence). Variable domain in full (rest from reference TRBV7-9 and TRBJ1-2): DTGVSQNPRHKITKRGQNVTFRCDPISEHNRLYWYRQTLGQGPEFLTYFQNEAQLEKSRLLSDRFSAERPKGSFSTLEIQRTEQGDSAMYLCASSLDTFERVFGSGTRLTVV.

A single count supports this clone. The gene calls are TRBV27 and TRBJ1-2; TRBD1 agrees at 8 bases. Germline trimming cut 1 base from V and 8 bases from J; bases unmatched to any gene: 9. Germline V gene lookup returns CDR1 MNHEY and CDR2 SMNVEV (reference sequence). The CDR3 spans 15 residues. CDR3: CASSLLPVTGDGYTF. The CDR3 bases are TGTGCCAGCAGTTTATTGCCCGTGACAGGGGACGGCTACACCTTC.

The chain has TRBV7-9 and TRBJ2-1, with D possibly being TRBD1 (6 bases). Germline V gene sequence: CDR1 SEHNR, CDR2 FQNEAQ (reference sequence). The CDR3 has 15 amino acids. With 4 bases removed from V and 10 bases from J, the gap between germline ends came to 20 bases. The CDR3 is CASSSGWGRPSEQFF. As DNA, the CDR3 is TGTGCCAGCAGCTCGGGTTGGGGGCGTCCATCGGAGCAGTTCTTC. Supplemented by reference TRBV7-9 and TRBJ2-1, the full variable domain reads DTGVSQNPRHKITKRGQNVTFRCDPISEHNRLYWYRQTLGQGPEFLTYFQNEAQLEKSRLLSDRFSAERPKGSFSTLEIQRTEQGDSAMYLCASSSGWGRPSEQFFGPGTRLTVL.

The chain uses TRBV7-9 and TRBJ2-6; perhaps TRBD1 as D (6 bases). The germline V gene encodes CDR1 SEHNR and CDR2 FQNEAQ (reference sequence). The germline V and J ends were trimmed by 0 bases and 4 bases, with 13 bases remaining between them. This CDR3 region has 17 residues. The CDR3 coding sequence is TGTGCCAGCAGCTTAGCGTTGTCAGGGGCCGGGGCCAACGTCCTGACTTTC. This gives the protein CASSLALSGAGANVLTF.

J is TRBJ2-2 and V is TRBV7-3; D ambiguous. The length of the CDR3 is 12 residues. Germline V gene data show CDR1 as SGHTA and CDR2 as FQGTGA. With 5 bases removed from V and 4 bases from J, the gap between germline ends came to 5 bases. DNA of the CDR3: TGTGCCAGCAGCCTCCCCACCGGGGAGCTGTTTTTT. Protein: CASSLPTGELFF.

The CDR3, as DNA: TGCGCCAGCAGCCGGACCCCGGAGGGTGAAGCTTTCTTT. It translates to CASSRTPEGEAFF. The chain uses TRBV4-1 and TRBJ1-1; no firm D call. CDR3 length equals 13 residues. Germline V gene sequence: CDR1 MGHRA, CDR2 YSYEKL. Trimming removed 4 bases from V and 7 bases from J, with 13 bases in between.

V and J are TRBV28 and TRBJ1-2; TRBD1 matches 8 bases. J gave up 4 bases and V 6 bases, and 4 bases lay outside the gene matches. The CDR3 spans 13 residues. CDR1 MDHEN and CDR2 SYDVKM come from the germline V gene. CDR3 amino acids: CASRTGGGYGYTF. CDR3 in DNA: TGTGCCAGCAGAACAGGGGGTGGCTATGGCTACACCTTC.

The rearrangement links TRBV14 to TRBJ2-7, with TRBD1 as a possible D gene (6 bases). V shed 4 bases and J shed 5 bases, with 15 bases lying between them. This CDR3 spans 14 amino acids. Germline CDR1 is SGHDN and CDR2 is FVKESK. The DNA for the CDR3 is TGTGCCAGCAGCCGTGGACAGTTCGTCGACGAGCAGTACTTC. The encoded protein is CASSRGQFVDEQYF.

The chain links TRBV15 to TRBJ2-1; no clear D gene. The CDR3 contains 14 residues. CDR1 and CDR2 (germline): LNHNV, YYDKDF (reference sequence). V shed 2 bases and J shed 6 bases, with 11 bases lying between them. The CDR3 DNA reads TGTGCCACCAGCAGATACGTCGAACTCAATGAGCAGTTCTTC. Its protein is CATSRYVELNEQFF.

This clone occurred a few times. The rearrangement links TRBV7-8 to TRBJ1-2; TRBD1 is a possible D gene (5 bases). This CDR3 spans 16 amino acids. The ends were cut back, 0 bases at V and 4 bases at J, with 15 bases in the middle. The germline V gene encodes CDR1 SGHVS and CDR2 FQNEAQ. The DNA of the CDR3 is TGTGCCAGCAGCTTAGCAATCCGAGACAGCGTCTATGGCTACACCTTC. Translated, it gives CASSLAIRDSVYGYTF. Full variable domain (outside the CDR3, taken from reference TRBV7-8 and TRBJ1-2): GAGVSQSPRYKVAKRGQDVALRCDPISGHVSLFWYQQALGQGPEFLTYFQNEAQLDKSGLPSDRFFAERPEGSVSTLKIQRTQQEDSAVYLCASSLAIRDSVYGYTFGSGTRLTVV.

The chain links TRBV28 to TRBJ1-6, with 7 bases lining up with TRBD1. Germline loops: CDR1 MDHEN, CDR2 SYDVKM. V was pared by 3 bases and J by 4 bases, with 0 bases of the junction left unmatched. CDR3 size: 14 residues. CDR3 loop: CASSLGQYNSPLHF. CDR3 in DNA: TGTGCCAGCAGTTTGGGACAGTATAATTCACCCCTCCACTTT.